This TCR beta chain stems from a study of control samples from healthy donors and cancer patients. Trimming removed 6 bases from V and 2 bases from J, with 17 bases in between. Germline V gives CDR1 MNHEY, CDR2 SVGEGT. The CDR3 spans 15 residues. Some clones are missing from TCRdb's copy, which holds only in-frame ones; the method was immunoSEQ multiplex PCR. The table shows 150,000 to 200,000 clones, with almost 90% occurring only once. Material for sequencing was blood. The rearrangement joins TRBV6-2 or TRBV6-3 to TRBJ2-7, with D perhaps TRBD2 (6 bases). The clonotype originates from a woman in her forties or fifties in good health. CDR3 coding DNA: TGTGCCAGCAGCCTTCGGGACTTACCGCCCTACGAGCAGTACTTC. Translating it yields CASSLRDLPPYEQYF.